Listed here are 2 T cell receptor beta chains from one sample, sequenced in a study of beta chain features in type 1 diabetes. The investigators reverse transcribed all of the isolated RNA, so they sequenced expressed TCRB transcripts. TCRdb keeps only in-frame clones here, not all; method: immunoSEQ multiplex PCR. The sample holds almost 350,000 clones, roughly 8% seen once. The source material was central memory CD4+ T cells from blood. The receptors derive from a woman in her late teens or twenties in good health.

The chain joins TRBV27 to TRBJ2-2, with D tentatively TRBD1 or TRBD2 (5 bases each). The V gene lost 4 bases and the J gene lost 6 bases, with 9 bases spanning the gap. The CDR3 runs to 13 residues. Germline CDR1 and CDR2: MNHEY and SMNVEV (reference sequence). DNA of the CDR3: TGTGCCAGCAGTTCCCGGGACGCCGGGGAGCTGTTTTTT. Residues: CASSSRDAGELFF.

The genes are TRBV28 and TRBJ2-1; 11 bases align to TRBD1. V shed 5 bases and J 8 bases; nucleotides not matched to a gene: 8. Germline CDR1 reads MDHEN; CDR2 reads SYDVKM. This CDR3 has 15 residues. The CDR3 region is CASSRGQGAQDEQFF. The CDR3 DNA follows: TGTGCCAGCAGTCGAGGACAGGGGGCGCAGGATGAGCAGTTCTTC.